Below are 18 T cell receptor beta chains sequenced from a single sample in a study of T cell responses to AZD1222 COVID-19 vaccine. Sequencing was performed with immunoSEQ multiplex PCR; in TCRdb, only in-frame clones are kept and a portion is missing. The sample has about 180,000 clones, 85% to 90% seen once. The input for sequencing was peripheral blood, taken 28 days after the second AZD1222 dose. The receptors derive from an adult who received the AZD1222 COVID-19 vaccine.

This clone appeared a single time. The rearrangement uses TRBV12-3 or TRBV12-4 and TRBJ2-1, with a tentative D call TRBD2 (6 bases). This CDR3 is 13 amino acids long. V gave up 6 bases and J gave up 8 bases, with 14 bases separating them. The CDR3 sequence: CASSDAGRDEQFF. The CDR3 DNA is TGTGCCAGCAGCGACGCGGGAAGGGATGAGCAGTTCTTC.

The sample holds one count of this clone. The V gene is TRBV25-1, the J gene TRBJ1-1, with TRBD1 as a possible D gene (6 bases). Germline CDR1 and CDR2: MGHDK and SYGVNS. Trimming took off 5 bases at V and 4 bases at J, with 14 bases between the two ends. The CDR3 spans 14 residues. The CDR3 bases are TGTGCCAGCAGTCAGACAGGCCTAGGCACTGAAGCTTTCTTT. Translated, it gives CASSQTGLGTEAFF.

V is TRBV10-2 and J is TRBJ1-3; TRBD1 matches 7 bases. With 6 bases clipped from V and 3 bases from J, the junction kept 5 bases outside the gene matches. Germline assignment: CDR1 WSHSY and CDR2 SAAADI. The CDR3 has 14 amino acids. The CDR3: CASRSTGSGNTIYF. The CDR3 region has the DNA TGCGCCAGCAGGTCGACAGGGAGTGGAAACACCATATATTTT.

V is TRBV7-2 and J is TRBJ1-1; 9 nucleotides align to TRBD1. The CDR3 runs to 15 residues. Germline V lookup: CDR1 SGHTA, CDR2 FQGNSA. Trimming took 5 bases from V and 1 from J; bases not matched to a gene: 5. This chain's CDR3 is CASSRDRAANTEAFF. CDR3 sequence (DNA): TGTGCCAGCAGCCGGGACAGGGCGGCGAACACTGAAGCTTTCTTT.

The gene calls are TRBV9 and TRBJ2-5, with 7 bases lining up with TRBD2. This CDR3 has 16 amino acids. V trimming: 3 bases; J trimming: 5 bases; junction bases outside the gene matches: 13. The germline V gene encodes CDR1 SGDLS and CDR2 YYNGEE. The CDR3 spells CASSALQGLSGETQYF. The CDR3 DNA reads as TGTGCCAGCAGCGCACTTCAGGGACTATCGGGCGAGACCCAGTACTTC.

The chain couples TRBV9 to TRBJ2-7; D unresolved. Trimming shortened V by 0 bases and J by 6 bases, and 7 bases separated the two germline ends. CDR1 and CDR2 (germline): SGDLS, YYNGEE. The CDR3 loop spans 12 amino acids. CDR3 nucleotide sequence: TGTGCCAGCAGCGTAGGAGGTGGCGAGCAGTACTTC. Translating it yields CASSVGGGEQYF.

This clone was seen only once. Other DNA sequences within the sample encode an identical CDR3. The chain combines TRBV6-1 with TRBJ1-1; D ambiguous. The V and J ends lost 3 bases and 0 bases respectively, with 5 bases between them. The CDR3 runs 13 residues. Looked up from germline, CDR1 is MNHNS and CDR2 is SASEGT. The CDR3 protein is CASSETLNTEAFF. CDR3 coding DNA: TGTGCCAGCAGTGAGACCTTGAACACTGAAGCTTTCTTT.

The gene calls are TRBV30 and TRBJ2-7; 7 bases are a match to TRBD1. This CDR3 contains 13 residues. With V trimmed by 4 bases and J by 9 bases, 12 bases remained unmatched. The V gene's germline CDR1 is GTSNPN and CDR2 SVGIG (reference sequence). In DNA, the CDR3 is TGTGCCTGGACTACAGGGGCCCGAACCGGGCAGTACTTC. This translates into CAWTTGARTGQYF.

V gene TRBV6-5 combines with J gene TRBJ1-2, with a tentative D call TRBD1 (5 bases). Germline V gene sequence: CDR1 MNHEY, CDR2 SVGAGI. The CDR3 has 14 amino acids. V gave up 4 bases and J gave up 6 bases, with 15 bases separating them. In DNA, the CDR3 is TGTGCCAGCAGTTTGGGACGGGGTGGAAATGGCTACACCTTC. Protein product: CASSLGRGGNGYTF.

CDR3 loop: CASSFMPRELYEQYF. The CDR3 coding sequence is TGCGCCAGCAGCTTCATGCCCAGGGAACTCTACGAGCAGTACTTC. The chain recombines TRBV5-1 with TRBJ2-7, with a tentative D call TRBD1 (5 bases). Germline V gene sequence: CDR1 SGHRS, CDR2 YFSETQ. The V gene lost 2 bases and the J gene lost 3 bases, with 15 bases spanning the gap. The length of the CDR3 is 15 residues.

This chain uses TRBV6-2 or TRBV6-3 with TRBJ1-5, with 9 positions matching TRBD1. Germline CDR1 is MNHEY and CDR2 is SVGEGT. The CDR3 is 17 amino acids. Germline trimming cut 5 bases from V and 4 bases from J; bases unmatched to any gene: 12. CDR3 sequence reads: CASSRGQGELRNQPQHF. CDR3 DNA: TGTGCCAGCAGTAGGGGACAGGGCGAACTTAGGAATCAGCCCCAGCATTTT.

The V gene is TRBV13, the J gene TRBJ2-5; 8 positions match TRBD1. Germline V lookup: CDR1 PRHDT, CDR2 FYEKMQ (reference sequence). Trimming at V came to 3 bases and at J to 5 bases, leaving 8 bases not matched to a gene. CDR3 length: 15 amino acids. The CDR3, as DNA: TGTGCCAGCAGCTTGGGGCAGGGGGCAACGGAGACCCAGTACTTC. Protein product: CASSLGQGATETQYF.

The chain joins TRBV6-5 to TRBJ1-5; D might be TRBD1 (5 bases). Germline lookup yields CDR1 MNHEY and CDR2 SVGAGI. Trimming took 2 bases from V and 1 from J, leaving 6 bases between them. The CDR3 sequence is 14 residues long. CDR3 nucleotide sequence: TGTGCCAGCAGTTACAGGGACAGCAATCAGCCCCAGCATTTT. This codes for CASSYRDSNQPQHF.

The chain's CDR3 is CASTPGGTVYEQYF. The CDR3 nucleotides are TGTGCCAGCACTCCGGGCGGGACAGTTTACGAGCAGTACTTC. The chain uses TRBV28 and TRBJ2-7; possibly TRBD1 for D (7 bases). Trimming cost V 7 bases and J 4 bases, with 17 bases left between them. This CDR3 is 14 amino acids long. From germline, CDR1 is MDHEN and CDR2 SYDVKM.

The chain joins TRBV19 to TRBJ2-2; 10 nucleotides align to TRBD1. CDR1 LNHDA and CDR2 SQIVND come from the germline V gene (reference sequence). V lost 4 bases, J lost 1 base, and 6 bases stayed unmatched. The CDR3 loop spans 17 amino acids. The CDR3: CASSTRDRGLNTGELFF. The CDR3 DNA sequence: TGTGCCAGTAGTACCCGGGACAGGGGTTTGAACACCGGGGAGCTGTTTTTT.

CDR3 coding DNA: TGTGCCAGCAGTTACGTACCAGGACGGATAGACAATGAGCAGTTCTTC. As protein: CASSYVPGRIDNEQFF. The chain has TRBV6-2 or TRBV6-3 and TRBJ2-1; no firm D call. CDR1 and CDR2 from the germline V gene are MNHEY and SVGEGT. The CDR3 runs to 16 residues. Trimming left V 2 bases short and J 5 bases short, with 16 bases between.

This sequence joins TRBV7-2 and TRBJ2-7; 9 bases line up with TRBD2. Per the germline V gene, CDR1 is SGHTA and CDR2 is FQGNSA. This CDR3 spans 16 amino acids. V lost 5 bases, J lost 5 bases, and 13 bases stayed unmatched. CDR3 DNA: TGTGCCAGCAGCCCCATGCAGGCGGGGGGGCTCAACGAGCAGTACTTC. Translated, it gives CASSPMQAGGLNEQYF.

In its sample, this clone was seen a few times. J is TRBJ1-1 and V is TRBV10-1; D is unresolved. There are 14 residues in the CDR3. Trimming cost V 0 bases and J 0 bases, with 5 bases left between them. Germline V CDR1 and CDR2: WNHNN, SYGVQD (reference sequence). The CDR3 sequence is CASSESDLNTEAFF. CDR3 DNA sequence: TGCGCCAGCAGTGAGTCGGACCTGAACACTGAAGCTTTCTTT.